This entry is about one T cell receptor beta chain. Its antigen is still unknown. The study made its TRB cDNA libraries by 5' RACE, adding UMI labels. TCRdb re-called the 5' RACE reads and gives one entry per CDR3 protein, without DNA. In total, the table holds approximately 120,000 distinct CDR3 sequences. CDR1 MDHEN and CDR2 SYDVKM come from the germline V gene. The CDR3 extends over 11 amino acids. Naive CD8+ T cells showed a CD45RO-CCR7+CD27+CD95- phenotype. This specimen comes from a study of CXCR3-negative and CXCR3-positive naive CD8 T cells. Findings and caveats of the study: TRB CDR3 properties served as the basis for inferring TCR strength, and surface CD5 was comparable between naive subsets. With respect to TRBV-TRBJ usage, naive CXCR3-negative and CXCR3-positive cells were similar; memory differed. Both of the naive subsets showed about the same high diversity, but memory CD8+ cells had much less. TRB CDR3s were more hydrophobic in CXCR3-positive than in CXCR3-negative naive cells.

This TCR came from a human donor in good health. Some clones in this sample may be carry-over from other donors' samples. Sequenced sample: naive CXCR3+ CD8+ T cells from blood. Subset specified: CD45RO-CCR7+CD27+CD95- naive CD8+ T cells expressing CXCR3 (TNR3+). The V gene is TRBV28, the J gene TRBJ2-3. CDR3 in amino acids: CASSAVDTQYF.